One sample yielded the 10 T cell receptor beta chains listed below, sequenced in a study of T cell responses to AZD1222 COVID-19 vaccine. Clones were sequenced by immunoSEQ multiplex PCR, and TCRdb holds only the in-frame ones, with some missing. The profile shows about 130,000 clones, just under 95% of them singletons. The material sequenced was peripheral blood, taken on day 0 of AZD1222 vaccination. The receptors were gathered from an adult in good health.

V gene TRBV2 combines with J gene TRBJ2-7; D is possibly TRBD1 (5 bases). The germline CDR1 and CDR2 sequences are SNHLY and FYNNEI. With 6 bases removed from V and 2 bases from J, the gap between germline ends came to 17 bases. This CDR3 contains 15 residues. CDR3 nucleotide sequence: TGTGCCAGCAGCCTTCGGGCAGACAGCCCCTACGAGCAGTACTTC. The encoded protein is CASSLRADSPYEQYF.

V gene TRBV7-9 combines with J gene TRBJ1-4; D may be TRBD1 (5 bases). V was pared by 0 bases and J by 8 bases, with 13 bases between. Looked up from germline, CDR1 is SEHNR and CDR2 is FQNEAQ (reference sequence). This CDR3 spans 15 amino acids. The CDR3 nucleotides read TGTGCCAGCAGCTTAGCCGGATCTAGGGGCGAAAAACTGTTTTTT. Its protein product is CASSLAGSRGEKLFF. The full variable domain, completed using reference TRBV7-9 and TRBJ1-4, is DTGVSQNPRHKITKRGQNVTFRCDPISEHNRLYWYRQTLGQGPEFLTYFQNEAQLEKSRLLSDRFSAERPKGSFSTLEIQRTEQGDSAMYLCASSLAGSRGEKLFFGSGTQLSVL.

The V call is TRBV19, the J call TRBJ1-3; the D gene is possibly TRBD1 (5 bases). The V gene's germline CDR1 is LNHDA and CDR2 SQIVND (reference sequence). Trimming left V 7 bases short and J 9 bases short, with 10 bases between. The CDR3 totals 11 residues. CDR3 sequence (DNA): TGTGCCAGTACTACCGGGGGCACCATATATTTT. The encoded protein is CASTTGGTIYF.

This clone has more than one count but fewer than ten. The rearrangement uses TRBV6-5 and TRBJ2-1; D could derive from TRBD1 or TRBD2 (5 bases each). The CDR3 is 14 amino acids. The ends were cut back, 8 bases at V and 7 bases at J, with 18 bases in the middle. Germline CDR1 reads MNHEY; CDR2 reads SVGAGI. The CDR3 protein is CASPRGPWGNEQFF. The CDR3 region has the DNA TGTGCCAGCCCCCGGGGACCCTGGGGGAATGAGCAGTTCTTC.

This chain connects TRBV3-1 (or the pseudogene TRBV3-2) to TRBJ2-1; maybe TRBD1 (5 bases). The V end lost 4 bases, the J end lost 1 base, and 11 bases lay between the germline ends. The length of the CDR3 is 15 residues. Germline CDR1 is LGHDT and CDR2 is YNNKEL (reference sequence). In DNA, the CDR3 is TGTGCCAGCAGCCCCAGAGGACAATCCTACAATGAGCAGTTCTTC. The encoded protein is CASSPRGQSYNEQFF.

The chain uses TRBV10-1 and TRBJ2-7; D unclear. The CDR3 consists of 12 residues. The V and J ends lost 5 bases and 2 bases respectively, with 7 bases between them. Germline values: CDR1 WNHNN, CDR2 SYGVQD (reference sequence). The CDR3 sequence: CASSPGPYEQYF. Written as DNA, the CDR3 is TGCGCCAGCAGTCCAGGTCCCTACGAGCAGTACTTC.

J is TRBJ2-1 and V is TRBV3-1 (or the pseudogene TRBV3-2), with no clear D. This CDR3 has 13 amino acids. CDR1 LGHDT and CDR2 YNNKEL come from the germline V gene (reference sequence). The V and J ends lost 0 bases and 15 bases respectively, with 15 bases between them. The CDR3 DNA reads TGTGCCAGCAGCCAAGATAGAGCAGCCGAATCGTTCTTC. Protein sequence: CASSQDRAAESFF.

The V and J genes are TRBV28 and TRBJ2-3; D gene ambiguous. Germline loops: CDR1 MDHEN, CDR2 SYDVKM. Trimming cost V 3 bases and J 0 bases, with 13 bases left between them. The length of the CDR3 is 16 residues. In nucleotides, the CDR3 is TGTGCCAGCAGTTTTTACTTTGCGGCTAGCACAGATACGCAGTATTTT. Amino acids: CASSFYFAASTDTQYF.

This clone was recorded once. The chain is built from TRBV28 and TRBJ1-5; D may be TRBD1 (6 bases). The CDR3 covers 8 residues. The V gene's germline CDR1 is MDHEN and CDR2 SYDVKM. V was clipped by 10 bases and J by 11 bases, with 6 bases between them. CDR3 sequence (DNA): TGTGCCACAGGGGCCCAGCATTTT. It encodes CATGAQHF.

This chain uses TRBV5-1 with TRBJ2-4; D is unclear. The CDR3 has 14 residues. V lost 2 bases to trimming and J lost 3 bases, with 9 bases between them. The V gene's germline CDR1 is SGHRS and CDR2 YFSETQ. The CDR3: CASSLDINKNIQYF. CDR3 DNA: TGCGCCAGCAGCTTAGACATCAACAAAAACATTCAGTACTTC.